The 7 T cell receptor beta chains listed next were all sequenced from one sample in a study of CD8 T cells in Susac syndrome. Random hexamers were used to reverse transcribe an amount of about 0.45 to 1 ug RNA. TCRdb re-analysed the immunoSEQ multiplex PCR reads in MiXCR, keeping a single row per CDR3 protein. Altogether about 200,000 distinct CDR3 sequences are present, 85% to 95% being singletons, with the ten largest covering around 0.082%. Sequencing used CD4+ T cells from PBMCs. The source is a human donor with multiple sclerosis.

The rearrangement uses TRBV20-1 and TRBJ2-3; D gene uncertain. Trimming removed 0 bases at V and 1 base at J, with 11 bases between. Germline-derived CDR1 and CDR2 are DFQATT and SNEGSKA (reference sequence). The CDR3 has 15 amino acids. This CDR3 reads CSARDPPGGTDTQYF. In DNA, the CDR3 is TGCAGTGCTAGAGATCCTCCGGGCGGCACAGATACGCAGTATTTT.

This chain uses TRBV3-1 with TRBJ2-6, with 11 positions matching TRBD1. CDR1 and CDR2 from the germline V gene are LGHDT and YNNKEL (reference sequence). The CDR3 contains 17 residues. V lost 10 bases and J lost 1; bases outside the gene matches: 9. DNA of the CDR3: TGTGCCACCACTATTGGGACAGGGGGTTCTGGGGCCAACGTCCTGACTTTC. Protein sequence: CATTIGTGGSGANVLTF.

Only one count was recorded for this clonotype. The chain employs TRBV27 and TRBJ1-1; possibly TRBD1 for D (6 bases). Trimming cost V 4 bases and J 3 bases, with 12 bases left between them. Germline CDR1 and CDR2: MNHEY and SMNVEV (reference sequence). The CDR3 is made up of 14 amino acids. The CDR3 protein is CASSYNRVDTEAFF. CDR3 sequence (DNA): TGTGCCAGCAGTTATAACAGGGTCGACACTGAAGCTTTCTTT.

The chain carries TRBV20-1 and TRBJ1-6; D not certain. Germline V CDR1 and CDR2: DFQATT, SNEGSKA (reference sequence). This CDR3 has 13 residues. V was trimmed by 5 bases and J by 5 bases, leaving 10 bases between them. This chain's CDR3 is CSALRLDNSPLHF. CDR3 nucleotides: TGCAGTGCTCTCCGCCTTGATAATTCACCCCTCCACTTT.

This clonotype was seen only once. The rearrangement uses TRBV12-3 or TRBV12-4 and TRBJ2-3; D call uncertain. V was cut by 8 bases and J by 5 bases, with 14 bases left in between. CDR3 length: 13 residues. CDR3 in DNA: TGTGCCAGCGACGGACCCACGAAAGATACGCAGTATTTT. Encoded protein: CASDGPTKDTQYF.

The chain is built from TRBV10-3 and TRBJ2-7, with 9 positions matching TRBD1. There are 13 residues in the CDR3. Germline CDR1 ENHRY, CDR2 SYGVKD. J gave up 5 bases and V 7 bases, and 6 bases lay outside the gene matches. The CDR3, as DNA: TGTGCCATCACCCGGGACAGGGACGACGAGCAGTACTTC. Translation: CAITRDRDDEQYF.

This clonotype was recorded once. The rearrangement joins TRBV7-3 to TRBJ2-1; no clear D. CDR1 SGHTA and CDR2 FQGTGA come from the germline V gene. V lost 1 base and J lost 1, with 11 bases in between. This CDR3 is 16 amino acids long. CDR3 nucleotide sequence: TGTGCCAGCAGCTTAATGGGTGGCGGTTCCTACAATGAGCAGTTCTTC. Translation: CASSLMGGGSYNEQFF.